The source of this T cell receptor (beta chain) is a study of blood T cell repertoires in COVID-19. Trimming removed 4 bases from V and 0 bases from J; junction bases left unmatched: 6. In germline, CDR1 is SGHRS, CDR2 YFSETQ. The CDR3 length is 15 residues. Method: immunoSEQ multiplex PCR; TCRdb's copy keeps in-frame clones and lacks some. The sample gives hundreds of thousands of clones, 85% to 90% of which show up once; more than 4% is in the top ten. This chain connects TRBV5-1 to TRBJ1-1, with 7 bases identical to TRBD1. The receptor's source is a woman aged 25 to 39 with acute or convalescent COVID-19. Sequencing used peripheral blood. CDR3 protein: CASSTQGGMNTEAFF. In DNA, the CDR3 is TGCGCCAGCAGCACCCAGGGGGGAATGAACACTGAAGCTTTCTTT.